This T cell receptor beta chain was captured in a study of T cell responses to AZD1222 COVID-19 vaccine. Study-wide findings and caveats: Just a handful of AZD1222 recipients were seropositive at baseline.

Regarding this clone: As yet, its antigen is unknown.

The table came from immunoSEQ multiplex PCR; TCRdb's copy has only in-frame clones and leaves some out. The sample contains under 150,000 clones, just over 90% of which appear only once. V gave up 7 bases and J gave up 8 bases; unmatched junction bases: 12. Germline CDR1 and CDR2: GTSNPN and SVGIG (reference sequence). This CDR3 contains 13 residues. This material consisted of peripheral blood, taken on day 0 of AZD1222 vaccination. The rearrangement uses TRBV30 and TRBJ2-7; 9 bases map to TRBD1. The clonotype was recovered from an adult in good health. The CDR3 sequence: CASQGQGVLKQYF. Here the CDR3 DNA reads TGTGCCTCCCAGGGACAGGGTGTTTTAAAGCAGTACTTC.